Sequencing of this T cell receptor (beta chain) was carried out in a study of T cell responses to AZD1222 COVID-19 vaccine. Study as a whole: Researchers grouped second doses given at about 4 or about 12 weeks into one pool.

Repertoires were generated with immunoSEQ multiplex PCR, while TCRdb's copy carries only in-frame clones and drops some. There are approximately 120,000 clones in the sample; 70% to 90% occur only once, and roughly 15% lies in the top ten. The specimen comprised peripheral blood, sampled on day 0 of AZD1222 vaccination. This TCR was recovered from an adult in good health.

The CDR3 is CASSYPSGGSYNEQFF. CDR3 DNA sequence: TGTGCCAGCAGTTATCCTAGCGGGGGGTCCTACAATGAGCAGTTCTTC. The chain couples TRBV6-5 to TRBJ2-1, with 11 nucleotides matching TRBD2. The V segment lost 3 bases and the J segment 1 base; nucleotides outside the gene matches: 2. The germline CDR1 and CDR2 sequences are MNHEY and SVGAGI. This CDR3 spans 16 amino acids.